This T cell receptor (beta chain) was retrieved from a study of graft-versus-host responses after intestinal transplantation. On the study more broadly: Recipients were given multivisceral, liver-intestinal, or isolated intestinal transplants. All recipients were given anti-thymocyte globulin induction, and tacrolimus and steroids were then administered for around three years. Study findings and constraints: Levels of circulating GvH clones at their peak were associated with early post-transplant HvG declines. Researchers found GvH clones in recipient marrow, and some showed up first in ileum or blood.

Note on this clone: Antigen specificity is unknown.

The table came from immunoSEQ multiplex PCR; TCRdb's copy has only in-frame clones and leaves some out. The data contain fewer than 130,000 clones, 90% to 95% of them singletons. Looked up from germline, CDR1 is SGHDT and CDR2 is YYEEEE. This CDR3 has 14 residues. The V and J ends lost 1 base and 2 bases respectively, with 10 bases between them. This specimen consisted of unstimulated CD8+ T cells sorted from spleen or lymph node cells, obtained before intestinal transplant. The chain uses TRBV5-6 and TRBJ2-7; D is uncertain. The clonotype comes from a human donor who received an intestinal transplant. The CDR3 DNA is TGTGCCAGCAGCTTGTTTACAGCTACCTACGAGCAGTACTTC. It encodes CASSLFTATYEQYF.